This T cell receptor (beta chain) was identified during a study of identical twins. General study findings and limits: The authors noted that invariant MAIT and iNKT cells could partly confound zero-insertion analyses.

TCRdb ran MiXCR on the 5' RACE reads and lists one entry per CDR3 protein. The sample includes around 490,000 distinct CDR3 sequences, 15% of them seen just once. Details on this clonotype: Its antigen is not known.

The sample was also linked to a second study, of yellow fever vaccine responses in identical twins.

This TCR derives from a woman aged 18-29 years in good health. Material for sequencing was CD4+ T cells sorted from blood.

The CDR3 sequence is CASSLDRVHYGYTF. The DNA of the CDR3 is TGCGCCAGCAGCCTGGATCGGGTTCACTATGGCTACACCTTC. The J gene is TRBJ1-2, the V gene TRBV5-1, with no clear D. Germline V gene lookup returns CDR1 SGHRS and CDR2 YFSETQ. V was cut by 4 bases and J by 3 bases, with 13 bases left in between. This CDR3 has 14 amino acids.